This T cell receptor beta chain was captured in a study of T cell repertoires in cytomegalovirus infection. Looking at the study overall: An indication of both CMV infection and matching HLA type came from public TCR beta signatures. Regarding the study as a whole: The ex vivo response was dominated by HLA-C-restricted CMV-specific TCR beta clonotypes. Summed frequency of public TCR beta families distinguished CMV carriers with the relevant HLA.

This CDR3 comprises 14 residues. V was trimmed by 2 bases and J by 5 bases, leaving 12 bases between them. From germline, CDR1 is MNHNS and CDR2 SASEGT. TCRdb re-analysed the reads in MiXCR, keeping a single row per CDR3 protein. The profile shows around 900,000 distinct CDR3 sequences, around 32% of them singletons. As to this clonotype: Its antigen is not known.

The specimen was cultured CD8+ T cells from PBMCs, collected from culture after CMV antigen stimulation. The sequence derives from a human donor in good health (CMV status not recorded). Some clones in this sample may be carry-over from other donors' samples. The genes are TRBV6-1 and TRBJ1-1, with D perhaps matching TRBD1 (6 bases). The CDR3 DNA reads TGTGCCAGCAGTGAAAACCAGGGGTATACTGAAGCTTTCTTT. Its translation is CASSENQGYTEAFF.